This T cell receptor beta chain came from a study of T-cell reconstitution after alpha-beta-depleted transplantation in children. This clonotype was found many times. The antigen is unknown. The CDR3 loop spans 15 amino acids. Germline V gene lookup returns CDR1 LGHNA and CDR2 YSLEER. The ends were cut back, 1 base at V and 2 bases at J, with 9 bases in the middle. Study-wide findings and caveats: The main origin of T-cell counts and diversity one year after transplant was newly produced T cells. Several hundred expanded graft clones reportedly gave rise to the alpha-beta T cells present about two months after transplant. There were some patients whose high TCRbeta diversity at day 60 came from surviving recipient T cells and thymic progenitors.

During its preparation, the TCRbeta library received unique molecular identifiers. Via MiXCR, TCRdb re-called the PCR reads, giving one row per CDR3 protein. The table has approximately 500,000 distinct CDR3 sequences, roughly 10% seen once. The receptor's source is a child aged 2-15 years with inherited bone marrow failure, due to receive a stem cell transplant. Source: PBMCs, taken before TCRalphabeta/CD19-depleted stem cell transplant. The rearrangement joins TRBV4-3 to TRBJ2-1, with unresolved D. The CDR3 nucleotides read TGCGCCAGCAGCCAAGTTCCAGGAACCTACAATGAGCAGTTCTTC. Amino acids: CASSQVPGTYNEQFF.